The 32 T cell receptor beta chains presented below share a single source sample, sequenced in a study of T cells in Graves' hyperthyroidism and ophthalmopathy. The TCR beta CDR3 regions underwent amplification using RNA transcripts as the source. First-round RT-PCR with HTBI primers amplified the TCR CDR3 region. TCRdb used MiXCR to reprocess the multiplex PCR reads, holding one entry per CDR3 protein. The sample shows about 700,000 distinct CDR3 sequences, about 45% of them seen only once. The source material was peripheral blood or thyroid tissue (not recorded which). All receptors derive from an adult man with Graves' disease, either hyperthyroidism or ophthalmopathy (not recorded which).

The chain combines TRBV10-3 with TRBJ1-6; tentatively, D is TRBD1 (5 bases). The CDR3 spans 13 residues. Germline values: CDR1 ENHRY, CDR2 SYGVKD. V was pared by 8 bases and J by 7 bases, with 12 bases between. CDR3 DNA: TGTGCCATCCACCGGGACTTAAATTCACCCCTCCACTTT. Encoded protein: CAIHRDLNSPLHF.

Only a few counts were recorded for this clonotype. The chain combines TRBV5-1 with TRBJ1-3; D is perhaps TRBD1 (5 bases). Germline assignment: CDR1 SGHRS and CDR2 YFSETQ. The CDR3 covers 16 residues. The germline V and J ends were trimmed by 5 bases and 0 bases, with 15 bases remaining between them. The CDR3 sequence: CASRPGPLSSGNTIYF. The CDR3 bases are TGCGCCAGCAGGCCGGGACCCTTGAGCTCTGGAAACACCATATATTTT.

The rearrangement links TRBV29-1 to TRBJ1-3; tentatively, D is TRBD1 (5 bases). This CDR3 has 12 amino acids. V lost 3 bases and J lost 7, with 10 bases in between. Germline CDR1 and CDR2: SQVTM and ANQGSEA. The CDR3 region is CSVDGTPNTIYF. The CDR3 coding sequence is TGCAGCGTTGACGGGACTCCGAACACCATATATTTT.

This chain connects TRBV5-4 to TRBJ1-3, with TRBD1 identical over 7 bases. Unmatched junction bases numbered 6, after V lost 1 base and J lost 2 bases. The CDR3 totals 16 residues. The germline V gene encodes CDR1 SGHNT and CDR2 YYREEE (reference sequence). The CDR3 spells CASSLWAGGTGNTIYF. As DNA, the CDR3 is TGTGCCAGCAGCTTGTGGGCAGGGGGGACTGGAAACACCATATATTTT.

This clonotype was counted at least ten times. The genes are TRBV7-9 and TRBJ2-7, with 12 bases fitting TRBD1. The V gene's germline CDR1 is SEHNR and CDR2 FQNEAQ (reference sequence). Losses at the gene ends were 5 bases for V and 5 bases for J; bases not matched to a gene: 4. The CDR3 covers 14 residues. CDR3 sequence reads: CASSGGTGGNEQYF. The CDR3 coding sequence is TGTGCCAGCAGCGGGGGGACAGGGGGCAACGAGCAGTACTTC.

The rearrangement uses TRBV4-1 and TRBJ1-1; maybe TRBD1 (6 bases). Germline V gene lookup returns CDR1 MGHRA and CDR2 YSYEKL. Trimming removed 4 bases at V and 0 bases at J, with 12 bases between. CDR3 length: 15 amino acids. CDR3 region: CASSPQDRLNTEAFF. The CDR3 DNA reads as TGCGCCAGCAGCCCCCAGGACAGATTGAACACTGAAGCTTTCTTT.

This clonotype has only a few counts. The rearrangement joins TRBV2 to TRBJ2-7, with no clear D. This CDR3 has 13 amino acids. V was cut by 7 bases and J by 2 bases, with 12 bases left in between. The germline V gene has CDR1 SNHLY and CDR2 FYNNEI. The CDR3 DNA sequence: TGTGCCAGCAATTGGGCCGTGACCTACGAGCAGTACTTC. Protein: CASNWAVTYEQYF.

The CDR3 spells CSAKGTNKDNYGYTF. DNA of the CDR3: TGCAGTGCAAAAGGGACAAACAAGGATAACTATGGCTACACCTTC. The rearrangement joins TRBV20-1 to TRBJ1-2; perhaps TRBD1 as D (6 bases). The germline V and J ends were trimmed by 6 bases and 1 base, with 18 bases remaining between them. In germline, CDR1 is DFQATT, CDR2 SNEGSKA (reference sequence). The CDR3 consists of 15 residues.

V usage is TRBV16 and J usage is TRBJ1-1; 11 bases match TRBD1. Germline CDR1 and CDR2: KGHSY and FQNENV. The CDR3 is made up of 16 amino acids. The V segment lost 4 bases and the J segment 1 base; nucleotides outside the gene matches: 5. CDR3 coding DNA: TGTGCCAGCAGCCCCAGCGGACAGGGGGCGAACACTGAAGCTTTCTTT. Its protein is CASSPSGQGANTEAFF.

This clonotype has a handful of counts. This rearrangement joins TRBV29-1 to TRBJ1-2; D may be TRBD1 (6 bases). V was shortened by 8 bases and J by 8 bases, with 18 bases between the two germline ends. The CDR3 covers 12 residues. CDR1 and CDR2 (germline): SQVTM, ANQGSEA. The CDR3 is CSLASGGEGYTF. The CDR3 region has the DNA TGCAGCTTAGCGTCCGGGGGCGAAGGCTACACCTTC.

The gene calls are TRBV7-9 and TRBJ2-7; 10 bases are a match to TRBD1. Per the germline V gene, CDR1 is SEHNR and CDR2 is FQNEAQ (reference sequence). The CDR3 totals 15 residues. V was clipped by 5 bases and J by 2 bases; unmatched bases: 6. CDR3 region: CASSPGTGDPYEQYF. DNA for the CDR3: TGTGCCAGCAGCCCCGGGACAGGGGACCCCTACGAGCAGTACTTC. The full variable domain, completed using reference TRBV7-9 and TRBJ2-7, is DTGVSQNPRHKITKRGQNVTFRCDPISEHNRLYWYRQTLGQGPEFLTYFQNEAQLEKSRLLSDRFSAERPKGSFSTLEIQRTEQGDSAMYLCASSPGTGDPYEQYFGPGTRLTVT.

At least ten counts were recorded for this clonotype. CDR3 in amino acids: CSARDGREIYNEKLFF. In DNA, the CDR3 is TGCAGTGCTAGAGATGGCAGGGAGATTTATAATGAAAAACTGTTTTTT. The gene calls are TRBV20-1 and TRBJ1-4, with D maybe TRBD1 (5 bases). CDR1 is DFQATT and CDR2 is SNEGSKA in the germline V gene (reference sequence). V was cut by 0 bases and J by 4 bases, with 15 bases left in between. The CDR3 has 16 residues.

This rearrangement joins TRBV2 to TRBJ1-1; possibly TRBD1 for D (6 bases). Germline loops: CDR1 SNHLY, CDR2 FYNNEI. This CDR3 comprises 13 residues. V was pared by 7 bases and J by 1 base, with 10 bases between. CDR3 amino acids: CASTDRPNTEAFF. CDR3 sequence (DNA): TGTGCCAGCACCGACAGGCCGAACACTGAAGCTTTCTTT.

The CDR3 loop reads CASSQIQGYGYTF. The DNA of the CDR3 is TGTGCCAGCAGTCAGATTCAGGGGTATGGCTACACCTTC. The V call is TRBV7-9, the J call TRBJ1-2; possibly TRBD1 for D (6 bases). Between the trimmed V and J ends, which lost 6 bases and 5 bases, there was a span of 13 bases. Germline V CDR1 and CDR2: SEHNR, FQNEAQ (reference sequence). CDR3 length: 13 amino acids.

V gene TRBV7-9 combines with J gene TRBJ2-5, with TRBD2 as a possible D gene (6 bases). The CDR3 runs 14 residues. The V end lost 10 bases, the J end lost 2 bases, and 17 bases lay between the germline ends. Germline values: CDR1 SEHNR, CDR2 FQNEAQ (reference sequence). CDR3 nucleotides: TGTGCCACCAAGCTTAACGCGGGACAAGAGACCCAGTACTTC. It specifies CATKLNAGQETQYF.

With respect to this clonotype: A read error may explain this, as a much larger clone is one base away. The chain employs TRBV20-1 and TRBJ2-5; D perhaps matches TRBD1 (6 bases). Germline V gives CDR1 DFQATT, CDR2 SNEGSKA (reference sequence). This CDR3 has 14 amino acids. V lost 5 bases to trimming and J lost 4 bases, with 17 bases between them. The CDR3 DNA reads TGCAGTGCTGGGCGGGCAGGGGACGTAGAGACCCAGTACTTC. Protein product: CSAGRAGDVETQYF.

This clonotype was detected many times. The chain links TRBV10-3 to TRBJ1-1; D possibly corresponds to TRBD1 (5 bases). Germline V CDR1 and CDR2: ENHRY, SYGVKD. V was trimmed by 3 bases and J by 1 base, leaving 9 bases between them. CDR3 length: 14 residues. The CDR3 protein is CAISENQGNTEAFF. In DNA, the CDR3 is TGTGCCATCAGTGAAAACCAGGGGAACACTGAAGCTTTCTTT.

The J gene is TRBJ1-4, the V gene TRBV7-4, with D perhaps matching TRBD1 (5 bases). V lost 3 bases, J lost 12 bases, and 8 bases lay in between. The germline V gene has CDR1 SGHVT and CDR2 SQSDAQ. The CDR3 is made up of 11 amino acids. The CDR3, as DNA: TGTGCCAGCAGCTTTGAGGGGCAACTGTTTTTT. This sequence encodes CASSFEGQLFF.

CDR3 in DNA: TGCAGCGTGTGGACCGACATGACATCCTACGAGCAGTACTTC. Its translation is CSVWTDMTSYEQYF. The chain has TRBV29-1 and TRBJ2-7; D gene ambiguous. Germline CDR1 reads SQVTM; CDR2 reads ANQGSEA. This CDR3 comprises 14 residues. With 6 bases removed from V and 1 base from J, the gap between germline ends came to 16 bases.

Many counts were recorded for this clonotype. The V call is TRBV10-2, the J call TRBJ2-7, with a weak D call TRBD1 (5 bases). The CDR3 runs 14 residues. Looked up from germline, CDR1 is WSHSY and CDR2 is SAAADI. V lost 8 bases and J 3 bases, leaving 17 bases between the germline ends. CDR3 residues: CASRVVQDNYEQYF. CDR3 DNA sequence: TGCGCCAGCCGTGTGGTCCAGGACAACTACGAGCAGTACTTC.

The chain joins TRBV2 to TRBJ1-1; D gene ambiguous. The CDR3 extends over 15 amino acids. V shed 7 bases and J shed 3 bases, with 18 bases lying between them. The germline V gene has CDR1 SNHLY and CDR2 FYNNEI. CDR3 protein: CASTKVVARDTEAFF. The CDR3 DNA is TGTGCCAGCACAAAGGTAGTTGCTCGGGACACTGAAGCTTTCTTT.

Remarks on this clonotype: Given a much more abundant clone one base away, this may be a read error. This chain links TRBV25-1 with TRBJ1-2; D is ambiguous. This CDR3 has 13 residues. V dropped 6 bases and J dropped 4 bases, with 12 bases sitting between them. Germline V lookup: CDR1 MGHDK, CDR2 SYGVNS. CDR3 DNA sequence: TGTGCCAGCAGCTTAAGGAACGGCTATGGCTACACCTTC. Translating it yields CASSLRNGYGYTF.

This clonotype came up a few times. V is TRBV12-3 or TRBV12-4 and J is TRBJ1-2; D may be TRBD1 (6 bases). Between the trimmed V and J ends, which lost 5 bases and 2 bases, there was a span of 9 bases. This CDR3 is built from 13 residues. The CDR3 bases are TGTGCCAGCAGTCGACAGGTCAACTATGGCTACACCTTC. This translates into CASSRQVNYGYTF.

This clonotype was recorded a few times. The CDR3 protein is CASRRVNEKLFF. CDR3 DNA sequence: TGTGCCAGCCGGAGGGTGAATGAAAAACTGTTTTTT. The gene calls are TRBV2 and TRBJ1-4, with D uncertain. The CDR3 runs to 12 residues. CDR1 and CDR2 from the germline V gene are SNHLY and FYNNEI. The V gene lost 8 bases and the J gene lost 5 bases, with 9 bases spanning the gap.

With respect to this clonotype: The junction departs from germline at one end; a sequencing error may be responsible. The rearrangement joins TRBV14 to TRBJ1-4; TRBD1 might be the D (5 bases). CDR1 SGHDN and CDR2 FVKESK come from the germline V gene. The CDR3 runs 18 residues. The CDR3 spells CASSQDVPGLGSNVKLFF. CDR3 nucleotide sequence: TGTGCCAGCAGCCAAGATGTCCCGGGACTCGGGTCTAATGTAAAACTGTTTTTT. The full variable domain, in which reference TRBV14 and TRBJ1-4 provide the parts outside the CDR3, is EAGVTQFPSHSVIEKGQTVTLRCDPISGHDNLYWYRRVMGKEIKFLLHFVKESKQDESGMPNNRFLAERTGGTYSTLKVQPAELEDSGVYFCASSQDVPGLGSNVKLFFGSGTQLSVL.

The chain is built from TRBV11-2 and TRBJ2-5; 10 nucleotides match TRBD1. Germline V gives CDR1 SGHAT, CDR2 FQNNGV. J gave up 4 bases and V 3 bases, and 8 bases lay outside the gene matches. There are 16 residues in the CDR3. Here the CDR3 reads CASSFPSWTGGETQYF. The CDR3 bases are TGTGCCAGCAGCTTCCCTAGTTGGACAGGGGGAGAGACCCAGTACTTC. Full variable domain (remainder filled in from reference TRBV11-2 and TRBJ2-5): EAGVAQSPRYKIIEKRQSVAFWCNPISGHATLYWYQQILGQGPKLLIQFQNNGVVDDSQLPKDRFSAERLKGVDSTLKIQPAKLEDSAVYLCASSFPSWTGGETQYFGPGTRLLVL.

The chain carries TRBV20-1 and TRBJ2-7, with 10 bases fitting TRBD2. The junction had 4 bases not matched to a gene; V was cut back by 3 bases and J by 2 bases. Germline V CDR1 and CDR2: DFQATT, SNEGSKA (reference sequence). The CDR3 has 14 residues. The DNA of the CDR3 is TGCAGTGCTAGTCTAGGACTAGCGGCCTACGAGCAGTACTTC. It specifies CSASLGLAAYEQYF.

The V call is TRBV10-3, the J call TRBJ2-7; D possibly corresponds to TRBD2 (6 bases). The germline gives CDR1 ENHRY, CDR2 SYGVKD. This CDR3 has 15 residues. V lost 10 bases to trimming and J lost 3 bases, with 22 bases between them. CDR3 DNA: TGTGCCAGCACTTCCACCTGGGGGGTGGGCTACGAGCAGTACTTC. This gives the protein CASTSTWGVGYEQYF.

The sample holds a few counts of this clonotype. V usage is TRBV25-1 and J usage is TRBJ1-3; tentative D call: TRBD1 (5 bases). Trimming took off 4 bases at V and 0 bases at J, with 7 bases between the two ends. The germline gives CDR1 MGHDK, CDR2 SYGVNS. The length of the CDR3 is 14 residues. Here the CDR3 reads CASSGGLSGNTIYF. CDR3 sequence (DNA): TGTGCCAGCAGTGGGGGCCTCTCTGGAAACACCATATATTTT.

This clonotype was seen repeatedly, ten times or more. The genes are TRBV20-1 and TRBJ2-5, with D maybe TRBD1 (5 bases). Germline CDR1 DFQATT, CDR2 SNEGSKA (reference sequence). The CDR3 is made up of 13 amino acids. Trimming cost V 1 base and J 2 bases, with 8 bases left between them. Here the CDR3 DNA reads TGCAGTGCTAGAGGGCAGGGTCAAGAGACCCAGTACTTC. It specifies CSARGQGQETQYF.

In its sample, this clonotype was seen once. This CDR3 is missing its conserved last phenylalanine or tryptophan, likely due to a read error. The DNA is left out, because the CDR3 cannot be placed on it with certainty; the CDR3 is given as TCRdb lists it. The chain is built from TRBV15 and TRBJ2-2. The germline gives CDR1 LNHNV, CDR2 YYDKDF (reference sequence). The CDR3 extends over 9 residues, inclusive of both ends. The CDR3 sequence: CATSRDVNS.

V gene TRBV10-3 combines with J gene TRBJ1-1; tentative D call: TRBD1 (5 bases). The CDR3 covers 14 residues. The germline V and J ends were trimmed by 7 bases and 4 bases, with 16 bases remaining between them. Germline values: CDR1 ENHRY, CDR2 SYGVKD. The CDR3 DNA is TGTGCCATCATACCGGGTTCCGGGGGCACTGAAGCTTTCTTT. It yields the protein CAIIPGSGGTEAFF.